This T cell receptor (beta chain) was found in a study of T cell clonality in common variable immunodeficiency. Study-wide points: CVID subjects shared fewer TCRbeta clones than healthy controls did.

TCRdb keeps only in-frame clones here, not all; method: immunoSEQ multiplex PCR. The profile covers about 60,000 clones, none occurring a single time. The V gene lost 1 base and the J gene lost 5 bases, with 12 bases spanning the gap. Germline V gene sequence: CDR1 MNHNS, CDR2 SASEGT. The CDR3 runs to 14 residues. This clone was found many times. No antigen is known for it. The CDR3 end lies 3 residues beyond the end of the read and is filled in from the germline J gene. The TCR originated in a person aged 18-70 years in good health. The chain recombines TRBV6-1 with TRBJ2-7, with a tentative D call TRBD2 (5 bases). Sequencing input: peripheral blood mononuclear cells. The CDR3 here is CASSEDLAPDEQYF. The part of the CDR3 DNA that was read is TGTGCCAGCAGTGAAGACCTAGCTCCCGACGAG.